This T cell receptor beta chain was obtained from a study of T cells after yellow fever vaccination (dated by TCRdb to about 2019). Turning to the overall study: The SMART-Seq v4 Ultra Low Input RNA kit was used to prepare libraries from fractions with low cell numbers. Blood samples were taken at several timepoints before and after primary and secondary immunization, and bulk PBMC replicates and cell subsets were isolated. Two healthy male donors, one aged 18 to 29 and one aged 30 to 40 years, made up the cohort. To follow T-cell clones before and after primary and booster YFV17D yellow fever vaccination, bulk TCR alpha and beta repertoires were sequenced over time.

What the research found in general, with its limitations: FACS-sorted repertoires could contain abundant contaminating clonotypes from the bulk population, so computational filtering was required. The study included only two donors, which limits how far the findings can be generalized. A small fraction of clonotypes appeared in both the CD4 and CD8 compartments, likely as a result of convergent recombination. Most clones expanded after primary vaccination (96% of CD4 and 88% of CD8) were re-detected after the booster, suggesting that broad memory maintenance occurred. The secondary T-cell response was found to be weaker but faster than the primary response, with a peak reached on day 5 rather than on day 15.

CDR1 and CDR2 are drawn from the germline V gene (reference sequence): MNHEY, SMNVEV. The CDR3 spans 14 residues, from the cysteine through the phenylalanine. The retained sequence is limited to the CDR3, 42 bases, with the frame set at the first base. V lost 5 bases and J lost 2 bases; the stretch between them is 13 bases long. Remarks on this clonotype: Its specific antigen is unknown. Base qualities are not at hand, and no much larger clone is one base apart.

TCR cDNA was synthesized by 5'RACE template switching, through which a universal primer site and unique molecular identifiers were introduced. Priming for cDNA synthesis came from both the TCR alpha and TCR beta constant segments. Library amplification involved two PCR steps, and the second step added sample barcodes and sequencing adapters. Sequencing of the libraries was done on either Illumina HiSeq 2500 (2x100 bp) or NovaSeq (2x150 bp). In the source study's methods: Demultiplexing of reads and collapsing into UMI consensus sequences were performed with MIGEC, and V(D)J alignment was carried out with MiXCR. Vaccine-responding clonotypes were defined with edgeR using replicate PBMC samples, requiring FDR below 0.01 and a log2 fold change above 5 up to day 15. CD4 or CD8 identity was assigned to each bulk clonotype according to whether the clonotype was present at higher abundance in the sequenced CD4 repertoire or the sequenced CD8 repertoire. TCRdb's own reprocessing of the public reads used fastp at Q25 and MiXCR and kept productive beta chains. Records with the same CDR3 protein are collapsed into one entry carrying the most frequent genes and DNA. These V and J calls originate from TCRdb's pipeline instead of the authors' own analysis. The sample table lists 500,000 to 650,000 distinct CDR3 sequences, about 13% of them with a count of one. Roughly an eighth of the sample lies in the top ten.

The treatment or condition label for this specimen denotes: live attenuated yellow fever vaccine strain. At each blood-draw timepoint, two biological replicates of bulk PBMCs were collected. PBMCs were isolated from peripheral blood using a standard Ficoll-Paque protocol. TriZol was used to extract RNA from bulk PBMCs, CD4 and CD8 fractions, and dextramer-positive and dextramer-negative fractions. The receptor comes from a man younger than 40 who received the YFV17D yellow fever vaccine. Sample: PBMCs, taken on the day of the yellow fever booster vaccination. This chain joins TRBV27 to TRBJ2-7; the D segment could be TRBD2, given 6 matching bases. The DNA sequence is TGTGCCAGCAGTCCCCGGGACTTCGCCTACGAGCAGTACTTC. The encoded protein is CASSPRDFAYEQYF.